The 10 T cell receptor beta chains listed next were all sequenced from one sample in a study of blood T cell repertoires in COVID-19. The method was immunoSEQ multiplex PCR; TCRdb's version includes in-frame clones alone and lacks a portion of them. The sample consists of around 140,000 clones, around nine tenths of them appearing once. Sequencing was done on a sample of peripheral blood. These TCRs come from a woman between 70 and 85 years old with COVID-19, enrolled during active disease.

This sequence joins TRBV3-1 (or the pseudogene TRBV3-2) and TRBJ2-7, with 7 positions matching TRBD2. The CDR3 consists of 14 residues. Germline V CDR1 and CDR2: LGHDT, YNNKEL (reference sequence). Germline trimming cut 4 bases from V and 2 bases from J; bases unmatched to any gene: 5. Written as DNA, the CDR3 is TGTGCCAGCAGCCGCCCTAGCGGCACCTACGAGCAGTACTTC. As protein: CASSRPSGTYEQYF.

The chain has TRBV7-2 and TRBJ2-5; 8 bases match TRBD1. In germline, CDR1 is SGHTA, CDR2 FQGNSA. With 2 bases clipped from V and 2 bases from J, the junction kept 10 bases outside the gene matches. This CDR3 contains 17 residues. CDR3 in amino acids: CASSLSHDRGFQETQYF. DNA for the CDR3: TGTGCCAGCAGCTTATCCCATGACAGGGGTTTTCAAGAGACCCAGTACTTC.

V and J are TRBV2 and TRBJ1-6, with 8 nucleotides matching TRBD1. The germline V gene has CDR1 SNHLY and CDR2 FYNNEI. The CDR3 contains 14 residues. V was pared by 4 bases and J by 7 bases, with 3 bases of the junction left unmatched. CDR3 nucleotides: TGTGCCAGCAGTGCAGACAGGGGAAATTCACCCCTCCACTTT. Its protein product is CASSADRGNSPLHF.

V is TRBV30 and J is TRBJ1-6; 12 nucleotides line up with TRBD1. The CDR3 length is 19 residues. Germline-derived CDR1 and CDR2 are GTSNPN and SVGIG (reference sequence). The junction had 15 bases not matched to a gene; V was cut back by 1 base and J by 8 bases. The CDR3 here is CAWSAPSGTGGIGHSPLHF. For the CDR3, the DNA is TGTGCCTGGAGTGCCCCTTCCGGGACAGGGGGCATCGGGCATTCACCCCTCCACTTT.

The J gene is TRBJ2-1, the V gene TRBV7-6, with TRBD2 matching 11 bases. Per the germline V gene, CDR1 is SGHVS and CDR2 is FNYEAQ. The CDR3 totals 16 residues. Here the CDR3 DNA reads TGTGCTACCGCTAGCGGGGGGCCCTTCTCCTACAATGAGCAGTTCTTC. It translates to CATASGGPFSYNEQFF.

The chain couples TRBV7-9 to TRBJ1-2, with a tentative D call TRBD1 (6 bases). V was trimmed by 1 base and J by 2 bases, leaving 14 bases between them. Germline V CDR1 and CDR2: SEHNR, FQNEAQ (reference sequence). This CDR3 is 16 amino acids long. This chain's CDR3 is CASSLGGHHRNYGYTF. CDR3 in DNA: TGTGCCAGCAGCTTAGGGGGACACCATAGGAACTATGGCTACACCTTC.

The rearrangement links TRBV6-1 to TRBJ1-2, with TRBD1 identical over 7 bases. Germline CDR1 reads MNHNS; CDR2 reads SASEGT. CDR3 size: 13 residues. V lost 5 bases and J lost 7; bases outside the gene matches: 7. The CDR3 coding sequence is TGTGCCAGCAGTTCTGACAGGGCTAGTGGCTACACCTTC. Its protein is CASSSDRASGYTF.

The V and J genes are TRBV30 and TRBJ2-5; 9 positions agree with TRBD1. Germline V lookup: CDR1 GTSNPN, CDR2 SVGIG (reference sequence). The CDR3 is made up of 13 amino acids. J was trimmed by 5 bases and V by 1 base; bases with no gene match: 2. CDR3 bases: TGTGCCTGGAGTGACAGGGGGCGGGAGACCCAGTACTTC. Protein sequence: CAWSDRGRETQYF.

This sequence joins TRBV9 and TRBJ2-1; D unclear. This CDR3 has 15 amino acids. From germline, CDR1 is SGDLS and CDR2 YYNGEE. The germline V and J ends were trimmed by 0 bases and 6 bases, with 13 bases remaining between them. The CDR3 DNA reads TGTGCCAGCAGCGTAGGCAGCGCTTGGAGCAATGAGCAGTTCTTC. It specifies CASSVGSAWSNEQFF.

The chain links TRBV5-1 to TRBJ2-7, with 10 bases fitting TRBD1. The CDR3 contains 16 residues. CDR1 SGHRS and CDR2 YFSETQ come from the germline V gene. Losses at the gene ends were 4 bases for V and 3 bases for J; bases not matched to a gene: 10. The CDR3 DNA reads TGCGCCAGCAGCCCCAGGTCCGGGACAGGGGACTACGAGCAGTACTTC. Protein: CASSPRSGTGDYEQYF.